Listed below are T cell receptor beta chains from one sample, sequenced in a study of shared T cell receptors in the human thymus. Sequencing was performed with immunoSEQ multiplex PCR; in TCRdb, only in-frame clones are kept and a portion is missing. The table has roughly 410,000 clones, roughly 94% seen once. The sample comprised thymocytes. These receptors all stem from a human donor. Both conserved end residues are part of each CDR3. The order of the fields is J gene, clone size, V gene, D gene, CDR3 protein, CDR3 DNA. The D gene is left open where the match is weak. Rows may omit the clone size; those that give it use once, few, many or a size class.

TRBJ2-1	-	TRBV29-1	TRBD2	CSVVFEREGHEQFF	TGCAGCGTTGTGTTTGAGCGGGAGGGCCATGAGCAGTTCTTC
TRBJ2-1	-	TRBV6-5	-	CASSYSPGNEQFF	TGTGCCAGCAGTTACTCCCCGGGGAATGAGCAGTTCTTC
TRBJ1-1	-	TRBV10-1	-	CASSGRGAVDTEAFF	TGCGCCAGCAGTGGTCGGGGCGCGGTGGACACTGAAGCTTTCTTT
TRBJ2-5	-	TRBV30	TRBD2	CAWSVQRVGGRWETQYF	TGTGCCTGGAGTGTACAGAGGGTGGGAGGGCGCTGGGAGACCCAGTACTTC
TRBJ2-7	-	TRBV13	-	CASSSARGHYEQYF	TGTGCCAGCAGCTCGGCCCGGGGGCACTACGAGCAGTACTTC
TRBJ1-5	-	TRBV28	-	CASSLRHQPQHF	TGTGCCAGCAGCCTGAGGCATCAGCCCCAGCATTTT
TRBJ2-3	-	TRBV10-3	TRBD1	CAIRDREGRTLTDTQYF	TGTGCCATCCGGGACAGGGAAGGTCGGACACTCACAGATACGCAGTATTTT
TRBJ2-3	-	TRBV13	TRBD1	CASSPPIDRGTDTQYF	TGTGCCAGCAGCCCACCAATTGACAGGGGCACAGATACGCAGTATTTT
TRBJ1-2	-	TRBV30	-	CAWSVRPDYGYTF	TGTGCCTGGAGTGTTCGACCTGACTATGGCTACACCTTC
TRBJ2-7	-	TRBV4-3	-	CASSQAPGPSYEQYF	TGCGCCAGCAGCCAAGCGCCGGGACCGAGCTACGAGCAGTACTTC
TRBJ2-4	-	TRBV7-3	TRBD2	CASGPSGREAKNIQYF	TGTGCCAGCGGCCCGAGCGGGAGGGAAGCCAAAAACATTCAGTACTTC
TRBJ2-4	-	TRBV30	-	CAWTPGLEKNIQYF	TGTGCCTGGACTCCCGGACTGGAAAAAAACATTCAGTACTTC
TRBJ2-1	-	TRBV19	TRBD2	CASSIEVLAGVNEQFF	TGTGCCAGTAGTATAGAGGTACTAGCGGGGGTCAATGAGCAGTTCTTC
TRBJ1-3	-	TRBV19	TRBD1	CASSIARTGTGNTIYF	TGTGCCAGTAGTATAGCCCGGACAGGGACTGGAAACACCATATATTTT
TRBJ2-4	-	TRBV28	TRBD2	CASRYRLAGLAKNIQYF	TGTGCCAGCAGGTACCGCCTAGCGGGGTTAGCCAAAAACATTCAGTACTTC
TRBJ1-2	-	TRBV20-1	-	CSAVGQYGYTF	TGCAGTGCCGTAGGACAGTATGGCTACACCTTC
TRBJ1-1	few	TRBV19	-	CASSMGAKAFF	TGTGCCAGTAGTATGGGGGCAAAAGCTTTCTTT
TRBJ2-1	-	TRBV6-1	-	CASTPVNEQFF	TGTGCCAGCACCCCGGTCAATGAGCAGTTCTTC
TRBJ1-5	-	TRBV15	-	CATSRDPNQPQHF	TGTGCCACCAGTCGGGACCCCAATCAGCCCCAGCATTTT
TRBJ2-1	-	TRBV6-5	-	CASSPGTLAYNEQFF	TGTGCCAGCAGTCCCGGGACACTGGCCTACAATGAGCAGTTCTTC